The subject of this entry is one T cell receptor (beta chain). Antigen: not known. The table came from immunoSEQ multiplex PCR; TCRdb's copy has only in-frame clones and leaves some out. The data show roughly 110,000 clones, 85% to 95% seen once. These data are taken from a study of graft-versus-host responses after intestinal transplantation. The overall study: Those transplanted obtained multivisceral, liver-intestinal, or isolated intestinal grafts. Recipients uniformly received anti-thymocyte globulin induction, followed by tacrolimus and steroids for roughly three years.

General study points: GvH clones were identified in recipient marrow, with some first appearing in ileum or blood.

CDR3 length equals 13 residues. V was pared by 2 bases and J by 9 bases, with 12 bases between. Germline V lookup: CDR1 SGHNT, CDR2 YYREEE (reference sequence). The clonotype was recovered from a human donor who was the organ donor for an intestinal transplant. The source was unstimulated CD8+ T cells sorted from spleen or lymph node cells, collected before transplant. The chain is built from TRBV5-4 and TRBJ2-1; D is ambiguous. The CDR3 here is CASSFNTYGEQFF. For the CDR3, the DNA is TGTGCCAGCAGCTTTAACACCTACGGTGAGCAGTTCTTC.